This T cell receptor (beta chain) was sequenced during a study of chemoradiotherapy in HPV16-positive cancers. V lost 2 bases and J lost 4, with 11 bases in between. Germline CDR1 reads SGHTA; CDR2 reads FQGNSA. This CDR3 has 15 residues. This clone was picked up one time. The table came from immunoSEQ multiplex PCR; TCRdb's copy has only in-frame clones and leaves some out. The table has about 30,000 clones, more than 75% seen once. This sample comprised blood, obtained from a patient who underwent chemoradiotherapy. The rearrangement joins TRBV7-2 to TRBJ2-2; D might be TRBD1 (6 bases). The source is a human donor with HPV-associated anogenital cancer. CDR3 coding DNA: TGTGCCAGCAGCTTAAACAGGGCGGCCACCGGGGAGCTGTTTTTT. This sequence encodes CASSLNRAATGELFF.